This T cell receptor beta chain was found in a study of T cell clones after liver transplantation. Study as a whole: A pre-transplant mixed lymphocyte reaction with TCRbeta sequencing defined graft-donor-reactive clones followed in post-transplant blood. Until 12-24 months post-transplant, subjects got standard immunosuppression and no induction. Timepoints were pre-transplant, pre-withdrawal, and after withdrawal was completed or failed.

Sequenced by immunoSEQ multiplex PCR; TCRdb stores in-frame clones only, minus some. The table includes approximately 51,000 clones, over 65% detected once. CDR1 is LNHDA, CDR2 SQIVND, per germline (reference sequence). CDR3 size: 15 residues. V dropped 3 bases and J dropped 0; count of bases not matched to a gene: 2. Sequenced material: CD4+ T cells from blood, taken around 4.5 years after liver transplant. This sequence was found in a human patient who received a liver transplant. The graft donor may be the source of some T cells. The chain uses TRBV19 and TRBJ2-3; 8 bases align to TRBD2. The CDR3 region is CASSMSGGSTDTQYF. CDR3 sequence (DNA): TGTGCCAGTAGTATGAGCGGGGGTAGCACAGATACGCAGTATTTT.